Reported below is one T cell receptor beta chain. Antigen specificity is unknown. Produced via immunoSEQ multiplex PCR; TCRdb's table is partial and in-frame only. Here the sample spans 200,000 to 300,000 clones, 87% being singletons. This entry belongs to a study of cytomegalovirus exposure and HLA in healthy donors. Study-level points and caveats: About 150 TCR beta chains were listed as cytomegalovirus-associated.

With 4 bases removed from V and 8 bases from J, the gap between germline ends came to 7 bases. CDR1 is SGHNT and CDR2 is YYREEE in the germline V gene (reference sequence). There are 11 residues in the CDR3. Input material: PBMCs. This sequence was found in a young man in good health and CMV-seronegative. The rearrangement joins TRBV5-4 to TRBJ2-1; no clear D gene. This chain's CDR3 is CASSRADEQFF. CDR3 DNA: TGTGCCAGCAGCCGAGCCGATGAGCAGTTCTTC.